This T cell receptor beta chain appears in the sequencing data of a study of cytomegalovirus exposure and HLA in healthy donors. Study-level findings and limits: The TCR clusters that emerged in the first cohort tended, a later analysis found, to co-occur in the approximately 130 validation repertoires. Rarity characterized most TCR sequences, yet some public TCRs appeared in many donors. The study labeled 164 TCR beta chains cytomegalovirus-associated. Both high specificity and high sensitivity reportedly marked the classifier's diagnosis of cytomegalovirus status.

This clone was recorded only once. Its antigen is unidentified. TCRdb keeps only in-frame clones here, not all; method: immunoSEQ multiplex PCR. The sample lists 90,000 to 130,000 clones, roughly 90% occurring once. Germline CDR1 is SGDLS and CDR2 is YYNGEE. Trimming removed 4 bases from V and 3 bases from J, with 12 bases in between. This CDR3 comprises 14 residues. The chain couples TRBV9 to TRBJ2-3; possible D gene TRBD2, 5 bases. The specimen sequenced was PBMCs. The sequence was collected from a woman in her 30s in good health and CMV-seropositive. CDR3 sequence: CASSTSGRTDTQYF. The CDR3 DNA reads TGTGCCAGCAGCACCAGCGGAAGGACAGATACGCAGTATTTT.